This entry concerns a single T cell receptor beta chain. Antigen specificity is unknown. These data are taken from a study of T cell repertoires in cytomegalovirus infection. Regarding the study as a whole: The response measured ex vivo was dominated by TCR beta clonotypes (HLA-C-restricted and CMV-specific).

MiXCR, applied by TCRdb to the reads, yields one record per CDR3 protein. Among 700,000 to 850,000 distinct CDR3 sequences listed, 30% to 35% were seen once. The specimen comprised cultured CD8+ T cells from PBMCs, sampled from culture after CMV antigen stimulation. The origin of this receptor is a human donor in good health (CMV status not recorded). Some clones in this sample may be carry-over from other donors' samples.

The DNA of the CDR3 is TGCGCCAGCAGCCAAGACGGACAGGGGGCCGATGGCTACACCTTC. Translated: CASSQDGQGADGYTF. J is TRBJ1-2 and V is TRBV4-1; TRBD1 aligns across 11 bases. Germline CDR1 and CDR2: MGHRA and YSYEKL. This CDR3 spans 15 amino acids. V shed 0 bases, J shed 6 bases, and the junction held 3 bases outside the gene matches.